This TCR beta chain was recovered during a study of brain T cells in children with intractable seizures. Findings and limits, study-wide: Pre-surgery blood may have been undersampled, hiding some clones. Only CDR3 sequence similarity suggested viral specificity, without known HCMV serostatus.

Sequenced by immunoSEQ multiplex PCR; TCRdb stores in-frame clones only, minus some. The data hold over 95,000 clones, with roughly 92% observed a single time. The sequenced cases were selected for having the highest brain T cell transcript signatures. At least one anti-epileptic drug was given before surgery. Germline CDR1 reads MGHDK; CDR2 reads SYGVNS. The V and J ends lost 3 bases and 10 bases respectively, with 10 bases between them. This CDR3 is built from 13 residues. The sample holds a few counts of this clone. What it recognizes is unknown. The V and J genes are TRBV25-1 and TRBJ1-6; the D is unclear. The clonotype comes from a boy under two years old with hemimegalencephaly and intractable seizures. The sample here was peripheral blood, taken at surgery. CDR3 in amino acids: CASSDPGSSPLHF. CDR3 DNA: TGTGCCAGCAGTGATCCGGGGTCCTCACCCCTCCACTTT.